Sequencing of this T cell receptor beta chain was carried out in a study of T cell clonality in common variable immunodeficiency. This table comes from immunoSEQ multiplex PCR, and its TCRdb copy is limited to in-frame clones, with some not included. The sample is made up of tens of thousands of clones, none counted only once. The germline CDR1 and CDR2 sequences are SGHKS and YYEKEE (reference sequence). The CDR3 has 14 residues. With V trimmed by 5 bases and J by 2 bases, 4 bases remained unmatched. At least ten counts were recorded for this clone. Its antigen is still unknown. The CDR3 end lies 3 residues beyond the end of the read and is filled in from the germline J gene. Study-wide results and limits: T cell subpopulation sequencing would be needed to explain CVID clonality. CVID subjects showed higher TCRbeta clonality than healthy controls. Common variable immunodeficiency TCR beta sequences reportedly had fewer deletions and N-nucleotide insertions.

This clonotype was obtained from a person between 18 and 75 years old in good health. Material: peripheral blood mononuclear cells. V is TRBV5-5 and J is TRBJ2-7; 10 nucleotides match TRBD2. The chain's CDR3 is CASRWTSGTYEQYF. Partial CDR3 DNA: TGTGCCAGCAGATGGACTAGCGGAACCTACGAG.